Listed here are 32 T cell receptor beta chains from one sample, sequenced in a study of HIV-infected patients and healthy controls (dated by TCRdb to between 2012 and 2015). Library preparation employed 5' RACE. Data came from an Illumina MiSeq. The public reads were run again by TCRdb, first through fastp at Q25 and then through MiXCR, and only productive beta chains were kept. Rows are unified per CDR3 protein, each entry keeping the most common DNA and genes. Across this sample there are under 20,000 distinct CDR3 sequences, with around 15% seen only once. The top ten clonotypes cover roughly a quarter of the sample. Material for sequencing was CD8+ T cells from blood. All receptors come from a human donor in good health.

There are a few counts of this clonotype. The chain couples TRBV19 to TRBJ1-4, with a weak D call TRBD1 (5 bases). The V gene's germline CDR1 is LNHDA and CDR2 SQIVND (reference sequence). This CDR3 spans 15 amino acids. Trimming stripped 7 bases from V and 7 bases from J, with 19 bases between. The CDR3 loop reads CASTILMSRGEKLFF. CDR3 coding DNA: TGTGCCAGTACCATATTGATGTCAAGGGGTGAAAAACTGTTTTTT.

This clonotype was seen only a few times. CDR3 protein: CSVAGLGTEAFF. Here the CDR3 DNA reads TGCAGCGTTGCAGGGCTAGGCACTGAAGCTTTCTTT. This chain joins TRBV29-1 and TRBJ1-1, with D possibly matching TRBD1 (5 bases). This CDR3 is built from 12 residues. Germline CDR1 and CDR2: SQVTM and ANQGSEA. Trimming cost V 4 bases and J 4 bases, with 10 bases left between them.

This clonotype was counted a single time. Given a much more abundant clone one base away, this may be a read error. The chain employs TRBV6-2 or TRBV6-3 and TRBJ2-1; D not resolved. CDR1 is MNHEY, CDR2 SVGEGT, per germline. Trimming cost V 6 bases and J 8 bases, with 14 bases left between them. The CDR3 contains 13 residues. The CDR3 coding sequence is TGTGCCAGCAGAAAGTACCCCCTCGATGAGCAGTTCTTC. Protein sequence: CASRKYPLDEQFF.

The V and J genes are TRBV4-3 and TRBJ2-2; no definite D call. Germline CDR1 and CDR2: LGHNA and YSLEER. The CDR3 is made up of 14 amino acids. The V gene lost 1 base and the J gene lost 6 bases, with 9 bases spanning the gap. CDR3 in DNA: TGCGCCAGCAGCCAAGTATTGATAGCCGGGGAGCTGTTTTTT. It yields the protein CASSQVLIAGELFF.

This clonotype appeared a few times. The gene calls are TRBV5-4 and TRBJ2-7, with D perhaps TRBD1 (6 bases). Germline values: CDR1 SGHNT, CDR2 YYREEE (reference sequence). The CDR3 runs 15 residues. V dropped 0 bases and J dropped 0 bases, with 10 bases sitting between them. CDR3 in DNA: TGTGCCAGCAGCTTGGTACAGGGAAGCTCCTACGAGCAGTACTTC. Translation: CASSLVQGSSYEQYF.

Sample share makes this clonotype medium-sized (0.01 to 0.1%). The CDR3 sequence is CASSYGSGDTYEQYF. The CDR3, as DNA: TGTGCCAGCAGTTACGGGAGTGGGGACACCTACGAGCAGTACTTC. V is TRBV6-2 or TRBV6-3 and J is TRBJ2-7; possible D gene TRBD1, 6 bases. CDR1 and CDR2 (germline): MNHEY, SVGEGT. Trimming took 2 bases from V and 2 from J, leaving 13 bases between them. This CDR3 spans 15 amino acids.

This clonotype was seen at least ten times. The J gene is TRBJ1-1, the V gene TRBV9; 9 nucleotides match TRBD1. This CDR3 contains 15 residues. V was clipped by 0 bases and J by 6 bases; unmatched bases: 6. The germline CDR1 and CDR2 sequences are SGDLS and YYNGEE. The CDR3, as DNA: TGTGCCAGCAGCGTAGTTGGACAGGGGAGGTCTGAAGCTTTCTTT. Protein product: CASSVVGQGRSEAFF.

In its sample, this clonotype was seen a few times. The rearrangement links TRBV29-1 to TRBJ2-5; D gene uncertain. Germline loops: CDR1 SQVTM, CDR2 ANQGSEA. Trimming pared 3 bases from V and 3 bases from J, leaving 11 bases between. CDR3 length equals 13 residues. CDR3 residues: CSVDVGPEETQYF. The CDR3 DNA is TGCAGCGTTGATGTTGGGCCTGAAGAGACCCAGTACTTC.

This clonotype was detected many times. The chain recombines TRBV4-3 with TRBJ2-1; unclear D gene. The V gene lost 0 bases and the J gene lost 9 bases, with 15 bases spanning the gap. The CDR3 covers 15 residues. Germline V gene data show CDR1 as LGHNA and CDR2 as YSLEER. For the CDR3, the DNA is TGCGCCAGCAGCCAAGATTCTAGTGGGAAGATTGAGCAGTTCTTC. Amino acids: CASSQDSSGKIEQFF.

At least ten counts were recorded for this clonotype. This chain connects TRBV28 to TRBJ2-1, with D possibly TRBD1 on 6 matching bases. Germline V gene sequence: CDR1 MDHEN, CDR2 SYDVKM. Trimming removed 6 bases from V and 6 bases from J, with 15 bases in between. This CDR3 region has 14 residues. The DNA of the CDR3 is TGTGCCAGCAGCGGTGGGGGCGCATCCAATGAGCAGTTCTTC. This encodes CASSGGGASNEQFF.

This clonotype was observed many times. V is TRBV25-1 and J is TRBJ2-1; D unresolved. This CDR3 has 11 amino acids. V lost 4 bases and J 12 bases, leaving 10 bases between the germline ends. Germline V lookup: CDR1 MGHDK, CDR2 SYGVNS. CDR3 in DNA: TGTGCCAGCAGTGGAGAATCCCCGCAGTTCTTC. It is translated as CASSGESPQFF.

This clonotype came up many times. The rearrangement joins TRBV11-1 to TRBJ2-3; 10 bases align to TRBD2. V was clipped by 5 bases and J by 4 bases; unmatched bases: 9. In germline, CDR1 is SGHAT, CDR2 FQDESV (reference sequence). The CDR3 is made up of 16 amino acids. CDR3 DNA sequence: TGTGCCAGCAGCCCCGAGCTAGCGGGGGTCCCAGATACGCAGTATTTT. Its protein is CASSPELAGVPDTQYF.

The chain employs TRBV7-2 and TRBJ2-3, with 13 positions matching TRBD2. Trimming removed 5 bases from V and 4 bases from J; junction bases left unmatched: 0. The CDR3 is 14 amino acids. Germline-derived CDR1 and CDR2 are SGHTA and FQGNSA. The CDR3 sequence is CASSTSGGADTQYF. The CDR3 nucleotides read TGTGCCAGCAGCACTAGCGGGGGGGCAGATACGCAGTATTTT.

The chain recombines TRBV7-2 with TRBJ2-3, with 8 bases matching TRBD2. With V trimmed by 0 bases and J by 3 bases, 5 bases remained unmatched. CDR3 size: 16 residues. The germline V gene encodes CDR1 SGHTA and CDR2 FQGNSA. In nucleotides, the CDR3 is TGTGCCAGCAGCTTAGCGGGGACTAGTGGGACAGATACGCAGTATTTT. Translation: CASSLAGTSGTDTQYF.

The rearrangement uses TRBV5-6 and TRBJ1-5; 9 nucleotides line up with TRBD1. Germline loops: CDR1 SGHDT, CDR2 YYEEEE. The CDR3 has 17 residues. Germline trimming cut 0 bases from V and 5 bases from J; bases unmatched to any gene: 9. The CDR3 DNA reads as TGTGCCAGCAGCTTGGGGACCAACAGGGGGCTTGATCAGCCCCAGCATTTT. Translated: CASSLGTNRGLDQPQHF.

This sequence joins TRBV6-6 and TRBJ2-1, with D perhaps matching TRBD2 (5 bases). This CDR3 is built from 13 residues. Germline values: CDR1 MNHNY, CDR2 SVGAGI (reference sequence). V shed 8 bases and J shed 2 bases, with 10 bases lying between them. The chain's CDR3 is CASGRETYNEQFF. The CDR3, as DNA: TGTGCCAGCGGTAGGGAGACCTACAATGAGCAGTTCTTC.

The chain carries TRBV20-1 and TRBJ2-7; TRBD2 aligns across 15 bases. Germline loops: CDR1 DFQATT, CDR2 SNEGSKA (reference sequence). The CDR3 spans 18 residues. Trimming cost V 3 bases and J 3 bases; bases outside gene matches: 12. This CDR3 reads CSASGGLAGGYMDYEQYF. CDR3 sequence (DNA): TGCAGTGCTAGTGGGGGACTAGCGGGAGGATACATGGACTACGAGCAGTACTTC.

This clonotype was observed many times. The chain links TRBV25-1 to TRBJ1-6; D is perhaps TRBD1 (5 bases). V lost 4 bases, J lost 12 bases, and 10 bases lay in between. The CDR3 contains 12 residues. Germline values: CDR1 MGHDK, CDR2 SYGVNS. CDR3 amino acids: CASSVGDRPLHF. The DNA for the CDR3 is TGTGCCAGCAGTGTGGGGGATCGACCCCTCCACTTT.

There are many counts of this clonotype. CDR3: CASSLGTGNTEAFF. CDR3 nucleotides: TGTGCCAGCAGCTTGGGGACAGGGAACACTGAAGCTTTCTTT. This sequence joins TRBV5-6 and TRBJ1-1, with 7 bases matching TRBD1. The V segment lost 0 bases and the J segment 1 base; nucleotides outside the gene matches: 0. The CDR3 is 14 amino acids. CDR1 and CDR2 from the germline V gene are SGHDT and YYEEEE.

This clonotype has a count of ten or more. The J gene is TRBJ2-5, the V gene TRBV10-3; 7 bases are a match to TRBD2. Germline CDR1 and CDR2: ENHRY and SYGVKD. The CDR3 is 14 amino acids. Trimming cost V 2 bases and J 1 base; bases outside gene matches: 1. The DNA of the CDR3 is TGTGCCATCAGTGAGCTAGCGGCCCAAGAGACCCAGTACTTC. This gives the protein CAISELAAQETQYF.

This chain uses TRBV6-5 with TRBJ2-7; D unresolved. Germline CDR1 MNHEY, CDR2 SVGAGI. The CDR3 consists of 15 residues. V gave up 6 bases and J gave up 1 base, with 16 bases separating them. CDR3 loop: CASSSERSGSYEQYF. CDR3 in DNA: TGTGCCAGCAGCTCCGAACGGTCCGGGTCCTACGAGCAGTACTTC.

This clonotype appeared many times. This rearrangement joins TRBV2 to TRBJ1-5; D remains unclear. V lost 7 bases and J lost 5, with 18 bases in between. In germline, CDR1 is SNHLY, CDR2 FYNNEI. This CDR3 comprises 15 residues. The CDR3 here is CASNPSSAAHQPQHF. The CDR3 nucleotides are TGTGCCAGCAACCCAAGCTCGGCCGCCCATCAGCCCCAGCATTTT. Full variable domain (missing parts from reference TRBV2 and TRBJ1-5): EPEVTQTPSHQVTQMGQEVILRCVPISNHLYFYWYRQILGQKVEFLVSFYNNEISEKSEIFDDQFSVERPDGSNFTLKIRSTKLEDSAMYFCASNPSSAAHQPQHFGDGTRLSIL.

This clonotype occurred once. CDR3 in DNA: TGCAGCGTTGTAGGACAGGGCTCCTACAATGAGCAGTTCTTC. Encoded protein: CSVVGQGSYNEQFF. J is TRBJ2-1 and V is TRBV29-1, with 8 bases that match TRBD1. CDR1 is SQVTM and CDR2 is ANQGSEA in the germline V gene. The CDR3 is 14 residues long. V shed 4 bases and J 0 bases; nucleotides not matched to a gene: 2.

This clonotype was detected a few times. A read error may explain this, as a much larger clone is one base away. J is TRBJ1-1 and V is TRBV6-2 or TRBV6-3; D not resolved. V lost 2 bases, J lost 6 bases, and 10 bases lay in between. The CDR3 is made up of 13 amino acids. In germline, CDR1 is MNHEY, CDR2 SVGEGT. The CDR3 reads CASSYGSAAEAFF. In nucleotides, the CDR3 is TGTGCCAGCAGTTACGGCAGTGCCGCTGAAGCTTTCTTT.

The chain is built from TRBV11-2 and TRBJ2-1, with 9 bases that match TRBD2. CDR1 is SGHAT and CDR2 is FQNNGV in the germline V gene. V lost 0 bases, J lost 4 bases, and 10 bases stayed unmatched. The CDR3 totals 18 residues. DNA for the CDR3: TGTGCCAGCAGCTTAGATCTCAGGCGTAGCGGGAGTTACAATGAGCAGTTCTTC. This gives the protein CASSLDLRRSGSYNEQFF.

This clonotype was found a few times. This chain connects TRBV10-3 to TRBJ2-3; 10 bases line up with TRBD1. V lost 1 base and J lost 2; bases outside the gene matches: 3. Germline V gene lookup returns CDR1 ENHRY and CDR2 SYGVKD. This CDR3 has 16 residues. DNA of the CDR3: TGTGCCATCAGTGAGTGGGACAGGGGAGACACAGATACGCAGTATTTT. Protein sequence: CAISEWDRGDTDTQYF.

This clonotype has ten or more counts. The CDR3 reads CASSPNTRERYEQYF. CDR3 coding DNA: TGTGCCAGCAGTCCGAACACCAGGGAGAGGTACGAGCAGTACTTC. This chain uses TRBV27 with TRBJ2-7; D is possibly TRBD1 or TRBD2 (5 bases each). Germline V gives CDR1 MNHEY, CDR2 SMNVEV (reference sequence). V lost 5 bases and J 4 bases, leaving 18 bases between the germline ends. The CDR3 spans 15 residues.

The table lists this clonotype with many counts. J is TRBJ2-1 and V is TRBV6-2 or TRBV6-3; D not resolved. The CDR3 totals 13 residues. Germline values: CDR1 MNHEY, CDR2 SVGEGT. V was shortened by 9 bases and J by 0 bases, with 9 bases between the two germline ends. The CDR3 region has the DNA TGTGCCAGTGCGCCAAGCTCCTACAATGAGCAGTTCTTC. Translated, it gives CASAPSSYNEQFF.

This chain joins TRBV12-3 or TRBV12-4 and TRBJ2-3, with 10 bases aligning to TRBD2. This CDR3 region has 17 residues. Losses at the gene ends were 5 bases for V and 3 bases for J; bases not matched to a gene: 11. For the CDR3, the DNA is TGTGCCAGCAGTCCTCCCTCTTCTAGCGGGAGTACAGATACGCAGTATTTT. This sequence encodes CASSPPSSSGSTDTQYF.

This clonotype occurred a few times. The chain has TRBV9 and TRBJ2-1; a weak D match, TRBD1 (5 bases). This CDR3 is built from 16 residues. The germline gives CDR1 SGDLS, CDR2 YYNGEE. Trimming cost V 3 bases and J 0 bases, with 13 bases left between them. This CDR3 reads CASSAPRATSYNEQFF. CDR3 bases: TGTGCCAGCAGCGCCCCCAGGGCCACCTCCTACAATGAGCAGTTCTTC.

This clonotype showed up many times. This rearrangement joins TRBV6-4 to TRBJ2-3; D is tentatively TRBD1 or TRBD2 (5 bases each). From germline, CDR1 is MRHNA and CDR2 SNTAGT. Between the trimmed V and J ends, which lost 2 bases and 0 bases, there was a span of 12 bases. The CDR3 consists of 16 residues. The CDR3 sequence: CASSDGYRTSTDTQYF. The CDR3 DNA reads TGTGCCAGCAGTGACGGCTACAGGACTAGCACAGATACGCAGTATTTT.

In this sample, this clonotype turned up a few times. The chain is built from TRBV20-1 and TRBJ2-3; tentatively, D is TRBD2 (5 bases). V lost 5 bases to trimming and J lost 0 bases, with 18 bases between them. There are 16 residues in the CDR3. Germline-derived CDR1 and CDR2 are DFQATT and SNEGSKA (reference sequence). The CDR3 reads CSAVEILASSTDTQYF. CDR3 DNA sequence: TGCAGTGCTGTAGAGATTCTAGCAAGTAGCACAGATACGCAGTATTTT.